This T cell receptor (beta chain) was sequenced during a study of regulatory T cells in long-lasting Graves disease. This clonotype appeared many times. Its antigen is as yet unknown. Regarding time point: newly diagnosed GD, antithyroid drugs for less than 3 months. From RNA extracted from PBMCs, the TCR library was made. The CDR3 covers 15 residues. Germline trimming cut 7 bases from V and 4 bases from J; bases unmatched to any gene: 12. iRepertoire HTBI primers and Arm-PCR of CDR3 regions built TCR beta libraries. MiXCR was run by TCRdb on the multiplex PCR reads, yielding one entry per CDR3 protein. The sample shows fewer than 550,000 distinct CDR3 sequences, about 15% of them seen only once. Findings and limits, study-wide: Under persistent disease, TRBV28, TRBJ1-2 and TRBJ2-5 were used preferentially.

These data were also reused for a study on T cells in Graves' hyperthyroidism and ophthalmopathy.

The chain links TRBV12-3 or TRBV12-4 to TRBJ1-1; 7 nucleotides agree with TRBD1. Material: peripheral blood mononuclear cells (PBMCs), obtained at new diagnosis, from a patient treated with antithyroid drugs. This sequence was found in a woman in her forties or fifties with Graves disease. CDR3 nucleotides: TGTGCCAGCAACAAAGCTTCAGGGGGAACCACTGAAGCTTTCTTT. Protein product: CASNKASGGTTEAFF.